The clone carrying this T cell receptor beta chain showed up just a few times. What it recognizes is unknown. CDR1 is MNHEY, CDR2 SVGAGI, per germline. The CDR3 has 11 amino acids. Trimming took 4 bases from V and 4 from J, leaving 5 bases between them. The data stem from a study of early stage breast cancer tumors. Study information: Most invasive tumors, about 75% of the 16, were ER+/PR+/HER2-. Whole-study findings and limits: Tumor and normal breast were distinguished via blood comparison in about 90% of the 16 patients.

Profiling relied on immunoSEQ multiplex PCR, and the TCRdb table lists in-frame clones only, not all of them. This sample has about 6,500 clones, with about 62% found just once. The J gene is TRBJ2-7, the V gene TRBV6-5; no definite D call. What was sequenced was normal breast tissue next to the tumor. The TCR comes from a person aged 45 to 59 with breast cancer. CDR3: CASSSLYEQYF. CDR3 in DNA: TGTGCCAGCAGTTCTCTGTACGAGCAGTACTTC.